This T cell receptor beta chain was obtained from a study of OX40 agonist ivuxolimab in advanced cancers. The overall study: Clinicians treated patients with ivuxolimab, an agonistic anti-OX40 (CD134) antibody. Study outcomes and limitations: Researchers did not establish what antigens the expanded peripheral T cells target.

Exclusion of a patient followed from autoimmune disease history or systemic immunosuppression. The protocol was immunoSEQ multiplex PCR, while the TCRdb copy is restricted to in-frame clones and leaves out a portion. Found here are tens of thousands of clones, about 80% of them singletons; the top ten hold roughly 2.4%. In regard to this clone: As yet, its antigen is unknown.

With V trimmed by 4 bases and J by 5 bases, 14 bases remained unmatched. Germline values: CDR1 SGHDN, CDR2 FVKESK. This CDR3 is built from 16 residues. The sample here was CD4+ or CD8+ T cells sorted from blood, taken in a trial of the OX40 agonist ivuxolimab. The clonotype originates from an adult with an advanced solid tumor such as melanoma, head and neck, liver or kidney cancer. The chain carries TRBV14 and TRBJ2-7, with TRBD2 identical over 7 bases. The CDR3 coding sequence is TGTGCCAGCAGCCGAACGACTAGCTTGAGTGGAAACGAGCAGTACTTC. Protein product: CASSRTTSLSGNEQYF.